This T cell receptor (beta chain) was sequenced during a study of cytomegalovirus exposure and HLA in healthy donors. Germline V CDR1 and CDR2: SGHRS, YFSETQ. The CDR3 sequence is 14 residues long. With V trimmed by 5 bases and J by 8 bases, 8 bases remained unmatched. As regards this clone: Its target is not known.

Primers: 60 Vbeta forward and 13 Jbeta reverse. Profiled with immunoSEQ multiplex PCR; TCRdb holds only in-frame clones, not every one. The table records approximately 220,000 clones, approximately 70% of them present only once. Broader study findings: Prediction of most subjects' HLA-A and HLA-B alleles by TCR beta sequences was reportedly accurate. TCR beta chains associated with HLA were, in a later analysis, more clonally expanded than equally common others.

This rearrangement joins TRBV5-1 to TRBJ1-2; TRBD1 matches 11 bases. The sample comprised PBMCs. The sequence was obtained from a woman in her twenties or thirties in good health and CMV-seronegative. The CDR3 nucleotides read TGCGCCAGCAGGGCCGGACAGGGGGCAGGCGGCTACACCTTC. Its translation is CASRAGQGAGGYTF.